The rows below give T cell receptor beta chains drawn from one sample of a study of T-cell memory formation after mild COVID-19. From the 5' RACE reads, TCRdb called clonotypes with MiXCR, one entry per CDR3 protein. The sample lists about 340,000 distinct CDR3 sequences; 20% to 25% were seen once. The sequencing input was PBMCs or a T cell subset sorted from them (not recorded which). These receptors came from a young man who had mild COVID-19 (a few samples of this study predate the infection). Cell type and time point are not known. CDR3s include the opening cysteine and the closing phenylalanine or tryptophan. D genes are given only for firm matches. The size field is filled for only some rows; it gives once, few, many or a size class.

size,V,D,J,DNA,CDR3
few,TRBV5-1,TRBD1,TRBJ1-4,TGCGCCAGCAGGACCGGATACAGGGGGAGAGAGGAAAAACTGTTTTTT,CASRTGYRGREEKLFF
few,TRBV4-3,.,TRBJ2-2,TGCGCCAGCAGCCAAGATGGGGCCAAACTACCGCGGGACACCGGGGAGCTGTTTTTT,CASSQDGAKLPRDTGELFF
few,TRBV7-2,TRBD1,TRBJ1-6,TGTGCCAGCAGCCCCACCCCCCGACAGGGCGTCGATTCACCCCTCCACTTT,CASSPTPRQGVDSPLHF
few,TRBV3-1,TRBD1,TRBJ2-1,TGTGCCAGCAGCAGTAGGTGGACAGGGGTCAATGAGCAGTTCTTC,CASSSRWTGVNEQFF
many,TRBV5-4,TRBD1,TRBJ2-2,TGTGCCAGCAGCATACCGGGACAGGGATCCGGGGAGCTGTTTTTT,CASSIPGQGSGELFF
.,TRBV10-3,TRBD2,TRBJ2-3,TGTGCCATCAGTGAGGCGTCTAGCGGGGGGGCAACGGATACGCAGTATTTT,CAISEASSGGATDTQYF
.,TRBV7-9,TRBD1,TRBJ1-1,TGTGCCAGCAGCTCGCAGGGGGCCGAGAACACTGAAGCTTTCTTT,CASSSQGAENTEAFF
few,TRBV12-3/TRBV12-4,.,TRBJ2-3,TGTGCCAGCAGTCCAATTGCGGACCGCACAGATACGCAGTATTTT,CASSPIADRTDTQYF
many,TRBV7-2,.,TRBJ2-1,TGTGCCAGCAGCCCGTACATGGGGAATTCCAATGAGCAGTTCTTC,CASSPYMGNSNEQFF
.,TRBV4-1,.,TRBJ1-2,TGCGCCAGCAGCCAAGATCGCGGCAGTGGATTTGGCTACACCTTC,CASSQDRGSGFGYTF
many,TRBV5-6,.,TRBJ2-1,TGTGCCAGCAGCTTGCGTACCGGGTTCAATGAGCAGTTCTTC,CASSLRTGFNEQFF
.,TRBV7-2,TRBD2,TRBJ2-1,TGTGCCAGCAGCTCGACTAGCGGGACCCAGTTCTTC,CASSSTSGTQFF
few,TRBV21-1,.,TRBJ1-1,TGTGCCAGCAGCATGATTGGGGCTGAAGCTTTCTTT,CASSMIGAEAFF
.,TRBV7-9,TRBD2,TRBJ2-5,TGTGCCACCGGCGGCAGCGGGGGGTCAGAGACCCAGTACTTC,CATGGSGGSETQYF
few,TRBV11-1,.,TRBJ2-4,TGTGCCAGCAGTTCATGGTGGCTACAAAACATTCAGTACTTC,CASSSWWLQNIQYF
many,TRBV3-2,.,TRBJ2-3,TGTGCCAGCAGCCAACACCTCGGGACAGGGGGAGCCGATACGCAGTATTTT,CASSQHLGTGGADTQYF
.,TRBV5-1,.,TRBJ1-4,TGCGCCAGCAGCTTGGAAGTGGGTGAAAAACTGTTTTTT,CASSLEVGEKLFF
.,TRBV7-2,.,TRBJ2-5,TGTGCCAGCAGCCCCCCGGGGATGCGGGAGACCCAGTACTTC,CASSPPGMRETQYF
few,TRBV5-6,.,TRBJ2-7,TGTGCCAGCAGCTTGGCCAACAAGGTCAGGCGCTACGAGCAGTACTTC,CASSLANKVRRYEQYF
once,TRBV7-2,TRBD2,TRBJ2-2,TGTGCCAGCAGCAGAGTAGGACTAGCGGGGATCGCCGGGGAGCTGTTTTTT,CASSRVGLAGIAGELFF
.,TRBV28,TRBD1,TRBJ1-5,TGTGCCAGCAGATTCCGGGACAGACATCAGCCCCAGCATTTT,CASRFRDRHQPQHF
few,TRBV6-5,TRBD2,TRBJ2-3,TGTGCCACCCGGGGGGGCCCAACAGATACGCAGTATTTT,CATRGGPTDTQYF
.,TRBV9,.,TRBJ2-2,TGTGCCAGCAGCTTTCGGGGTCTTACCGGGGAGCTGTTTTTT,CASSFRGLTGELFF
.,TRBV7-2,.,TRBJ1-6,TGTGCCAGCAGCAGGGACGTAGCAAACTCCTATAATTCACCCCTCCACTTT,CASSRDVANSYNSPLHF
.,TRBV11-2,.,TRBJ1-1,TGTGCCAGCAGCTTAGGCGCGCGGTCAGTCGCTGAAGCTTTCTTT,CASSLGARSVAEAFF
.,TRBV18,.,TRBJ2-3,TGTGCCAGCTCACCACTTACAGGGCGAGATACGCAGTATTTT,CASSPLTGRDTQYF
.,TRBV7-3,.,TRBJ1-5,TGTGCCAGCAGCTCGAATAGCAATCAGCCCCAGCATTTT,CASSSNSNQPQHF
few,TRBV5-1,TRBD2,TRBJ2-1,TGCGCCAGCAATAGCGGGAGGCCCTACAATGAGCAGTTCTTC,CASNSGRPYNEQFF
.,TRBV21-1,.,TRBJ2-7,TGTGCCAGCAGCACTAGGGTCTGCCGGGCCAACTACGAGCAGTACTTC,CASSTRVCRANYEQYF
.,TRBV6-6,TRBD1,TRBJ2-3,TGTGCCAGCAGGCTAACCGGGACAGGGAACACAGATACGCAGTATTTT,CASRLTGTGNTDTQYF
few,TRBV5-1,TRBD1,TRBJ1-1,TGCGCCAGCAGCCTGATGACAGGGACCACTGAAGCTTTCTTT,CASSLMTGTTEAFF
few,TRBV27,.,TRBJ1-5,TGTGCCAGCAGTTCCGCAGGGGACAATCAGCCCCAGCATTTT,CASSSAGDNQPQHF
.,TRBV7-2,TRBD2,TRBJ2-5,TGTGCCAGCAGGGCCGGGACTAGCGTCGAGACCCAGTACTTC,CASRAGTSVETQYF
.,TRBV7-6,.,TRBJ2-1,TGTGCCAGCAGCTACATCACCGGCAATGAGCAGTTCTTC,CASSYITGNEQFF
once,TRBV2,TRBD1,TRBJ2-1,TGTGCCAGCAGTGAATGGGGCAGGGGGAATGAGCAGTTCTTC,CASSEWGRGNEQFF
many,TRBV2,.,TRBJ1-6,TGTGCCACTGCGGGCAATTCACCCCTCCACTTT,CATAGNSPLHF
many,TRBV12-3/TRBV12-4,TRBD2,TRBJ2-7,TGTGCCAGCAACCAAGGGCCGGGAGGGTACGAGCAGTACTTC,CASNQGPGGYEQYF
few,TRBV20-1,.,TRBJ2-5,TGCAGTGCTCCCCGCGAGACCCAGTACTTC,CSAPRETQYF
.,TRBV5-1,TRBD1,TRBJ1-1,TGCGCCAGCAGCTTGGAATCTGGACAGGGGTCCAAGCGAGCGAGACGGGGCGAAGCTTTCTTT,CASSLESGQGSKRARRGEAFF
.,TRBV3-1,.,TRBJ2-7,TGTGCCAGCAGCCAGTTAGGGGTCGAGCAGTACTTC,CASSQLGVEQYF
.,TRBV20-1,TRBD2,TRBJ2-5,TGCAGTGCTGGAGGACTAGCGGGGTGGGAGACCCAGTACTTC,CSAGGLAGWETQYF
.,TRBV7-9,TRBD1,TRBJ1-1,TGTGCCAGCAGCCGGGTACAGGGGAAGGGCACTGAAGCTTTCTTT,CASSRVQGKGTEAFF
.,TRBV7-3,.,TRBJ2-5,TGTGCCAGCAGCTTAAAGCCCGTGATAGGAGAGACCCAGTACTTC,CASSLKPVIGETQYF
few,TRBV7-9,TRBD1,TRBJ2-7,TGTGCCAGCAGCTCGTGGACAGGGGGCTGGGACGAGCAGTACTTC,CASSSWTGGWDEQYF
few,TRBV7-2,TRBD2,TRBJ2-5,TGTGCCAGCAGCTTAGTAGCGGGGGGCGCGGAGACCCAGTACTTC,CASSLVAGGAETQYF
.,TRBV18,.,TRBJ2-1,TGTGCCAGCTCACCGAGGACGGGGGCCAACAATGAGCAGTTCTTC,CASSPRTGANNEQFF
.,TRBV20-1,.,TRBJ1-5,TGCAGTGCTAGAGATCCGGTCAGGAGCAATCAGCCCCAGCATTTT,CSARDPVRSNQPQHF
few,TRBV7-2,.,TRBJ2-2,TGTGCCAGCAGCTATGACTTCACCGGGGAGCTGTTTTTT,CASSYDFTGELFF
.,TRBV20-1,.,TRBJ2-1,TGCAGTGCTCACAGGGAGGGGCGGAACAATGAGCAGTTCTTC,CSAHREGRNNEQFF
.,TRBV29-1,.,TRBJ2-3,TGCAGCGTCTGGGGCCTGGAGGATACGCAGTATTTT,CSVWGLEDTQYF
.,TRBV6-4,.,TRBJ2-1,TGTGCCAGCAGTAAGGACGGAACGAATCCCTACAATGAGCAGTTCTTC,CASSKDGTNPYNEQFF
few,TRBV20-1,.,TRBJ1-4,TGCAGCCCCCTGGGGGGGGCGGAATTGGTTGAAAAACTGTTTTTT,CSPLGGAELVEKLFF
few,TRBV7-9,.,TRBJ2-3,TGTGCCAGCAGCTTGGCGGCTGGAGATGCGCAGTATTTT,CASSLAAGDAQYF
.,TRBV20-1,TRBD1,TRBJ1-3,TGCAGTGCTAGCCCGACTGGGACAGCTGGAAACACCATATATTTT,CSASPTGTAGNTIYF
.,TRBV11-1,TRBD1,TRBJ1-5,TGTGCCAGCAGCCAAAACAGGGGGAATCAGCCCCAGCATTTT,CASSQNRGNQPQHF
.,TRBV7-2,.,TRBJ2-5,TGTGCCAGCAGCATCCGGGACCGAGAGACCCAGTACTTC,CASSIRDRETQYF
few,TRBV27,TRBD2,TRBJ2-1,TGTGCCAGCTCCGCCGGGGGGGCCTACAATGAGCAGTTCTTC,CASSAGGAYNEQFF
.,TRBV9,TRBD1,TRBJ1-4,TGTGCCAGCAGCGCCGGACAGGGTGAAAAACTGTTTTTT,CASSAGQGEKLFF
.,TRBV24-1,.,TRBJ1-2,TGTGCCACCAGTGATGGACGGATTAACTATGGCTACACCTTC,CATSDGRINYGYTF